These 20 T cell receptor beta chains were sequenced from one sample in a study of Graves' ophthalmopathy and Graves' hyperthyroidism. From RNA, the CDR3 regions of TCR beta chains were amplified and sequenced. Second-round multiplex PCR came after a first-round RT-PCR that employed HTBI primers. TCRdb reanalysed the multiplex PCR reads using MiXCR and keeps one entry per CDR3 protein. The profile shows approximately 150,000 distinct CDR3 sequences, roughly two fifths of them singletons. The specimen sequenced was peripheral blood. The receptors were gathered from a man aged 25 to 40 with Graves' ophthalmopathy.

This clonotype was recorded many times. The CDR3, as DNA: TGTGCCAGCAGCAACCCTAGATCGAACACCGGGGAGCTGTTTTTT. This sequence encodes CASSNPRSNTGELFF. This rearrangement joins TRBV7-2 to TRBJ2-2; D unresolved. Per germline, CDR1 SGHTA and CDR2 FQGNSA. V lost 5 bases and J 0 bases, leaving 10 bases between the germline ends. This CDR3 is built from 15 residues.

The chain recombines TRBV2 with TRBJ1-2; D perhaps matches TRBD1 (5 bases). Trimming took off 7 bases at V and 4 bases at J, with 16 bases between the two ends. Germline V gives CDR1 SNHLY, CDR2 FYNNEI. The CDR3 has 14 residues. For the CDR3, the DNA is TGTGCCAGCACTCCGACAGTGGAGGGCTATGGCTACACCTTC. Encoded protein: CASTPTVEGYGYTF.

This clonotype was recorded at least ten times. This chain links TRBV11-2 with TRBJ2-5; TRBD2 is a possible D gene (6 bases). Germline V gene data show CDR1 as SGHAT and CDR2 as FQNNGV. CDR3 size: 15 residues. Trimming took off 1 base at V and 2 bases at J, with 11 bases between the two ends. The CDR3 DNA is TGTGCCAGCAGCTTAGGACTAGTCGAGCAAGAGACCCAGTACTTC. This translates into CASSLGLVEQETQYF. The full variable domain, completed using reference TRBV11-2 and TRBJ2-5, is EAGVAQSPRYKIIEKRQSVAFWCNPISGHATLYWYQQILGQGPKLLIQFQNNGVVDDSQLPKDRFSAERLKGVDSTLKIQPAKLEDSAVYLCASSLGLVEQETQYFGPGTRLLVL.

This clonotype was picked up one time. This chain uses TRBV7-9 with TRBJ1-2; D not resolved. Looked up from germline, CDR1 is SEHNR and CDR2 is FQNEAQ (reference sequence). The CDR3 sequence is 12 residues long. The V end lost 5 bases, the J end lost 4 bases, and 8 bases lay between the germline ends. The CDR3 DNA reads as TGTGCCAGCAGCCTCCGGGCCTATGGCTACACCTTC. It yields the protein CASSLRAYGYTF.

Here the CDR3 reads CASGGRGGPSTEQYF. In DNA, the CDR3 is TGTGCCAGCGGCGGGCGGGGAGGCCCGTCTACCGAGCAGTACTTC. This chain joins TRBV6-2 or TRBV6-3 and TRBJ2-7, with a possible D match to TRBD2 (6 bases). V lost 8 bases to trimming and J lost 6 bases, with 23 bases between them. Germline V gene lookup returns CDR1 MNHEY and CDR2 SVGEGT. This CDR3 contains 15 residues.

This clonotype came up many times. The chain joins TRBV20-1 to TRBJ2-7; 7 bases agree with TRBD2. With V trimmed by 3 bases and J by 0 bases, 5 bases remained unmatched. This CDR3 spans 14 amino acids. Germline-derived CDR1 and CDR2 are DFQATT and SNEGSKA (reference sequence). CDR3 DNA sequence: TGCAGTGCTAGCCCGGGCGGGAGCTCCTACGAGCAGTACTTC. Encoded protein: CSASPGGSSYEQYF.

This clonotype appeared a single time. V gene TRBV19 combines with J gene TRBJ2-5, with unresolved D. The CDR3 sequence is 13 residues long. The germline V gene has CDR1 LNHDA and CDR2 SQIVND (reference sequence). The germline V and J ends were trimmed by 3 bases and 1 base, with 6 bases remaining between them. CDR3 coding DNA: TGTGCCAGTAGTATGGCGACCCAAGAGACCCAGTACTTC. Its protein product is CASSMATQETQYF.

This clonotype was detected many times. The chain has TRBV27 and TRBJ1-2, with D hard to call. The length of the CDR3 is 12 residues. CDR1 is MNHEY, CDR2 SMNVEV, per germline (reference sequence). V lost 2 bases, J lost 4 bases, and 5 bases lay in between. CDR3 residues: CASSLRGYGYTF. In DNA form, the CDR3 reads TGTGCCAGCAGTTTACGGGGCTATGGCTACACCTTC.

The V and J genes are TRBV20-1 and TRBJ2-2; D unresolved. With 3 bases removed from V and 6 bases from J, the gap between germline ends came to 17 bases. Germline V lookup: CDR1 DFQATT, CDR2 SNEGSKA (reference sequence). The CDR3 consists of 15 residues. CDR3 sequence: CSARLSLAFAGELFF. In DNA, the CDR3 is TGCAGTGCTAGGTTGTCCCTCGCTTTTGCCGGGGAGCTGTTTTTT.

This clonotype showed up many times. The chain links TRBV30 to TRBJ1-1; TRBD1 might be the D (6 bases). V was cut by 5 bases and J by 5 bases, with 12 bases left in between. Germline CDR1 is GTSNPN and CDR2 is SVGIG (reference sequence). This CDR3 spans 12 amino acids. The CDR3 spells CAWEGGTTEAFF. The CDR3 DNA is TGTGCCTGGGAGGGGGGGACGACTGAAGCTTTCTTT.

This clonotype was found many times. The chain uses TRBV30 and TRBJ2-2, with 7 bases matching TRBD2. This CDR3 contains 13 residues. With 2 bases clipped from V and 7 bases from J, the junction kept 4 bases outside the gene matches. Germline CDR1 is GTSNPN and CDR2 is SVGIG (reference sequence). Here the CDR3 reads CAWSRRGDGELFF. As DNA, the CDR3 is TGTGCCTGGAGTCGCCGGGGGGACGGGGAGCTGTTTTTT. Filled out from reference TRBV30 and TRBJ2-2, the complete variable domain reads SQTIHQWPATLVQPVGSPLSLECTVEGTSNPNLYWYRQAAGRGLQLLFYSVGIGQISSEVPQNLSASRPQDRQFILSSKKLLLSDSGFYLCAWSRRGDGELFFGEGSRLTVL.

There are many counts of this clonotype. The genes are TRBV12-5 and TRBJ1-1; D gene uncertain. The V end was cut by 6 bases, the J end by 4 bases, with 15 bases between. Looked up from germline, CDR1 is LGHNT and CDR2 is FRNRAP. This CDR3 contains 14 residues. This CDR3 reads CASGPRLDGTEAFF. Written as DNA, the CDR3 is TGTGCTAGTGGCCCCCGACTGGATGGCACTGAAGCTTTCTTT.

J is TRBJ1-1 and V is TRBV6-1; 7 bases fit TRBD1. J was trimmed by 5 bases and V by 6 bases; bases with no gene match: 9. Germline V gives CDR1 MNHNS, CDR2 SASEGT. This CDR3 region has 14 residues. CDR3 loop: CASSTSGTETEAFF. CDR3 coding DNA: TGTGCCAGCAGCACATCCGGGACAGAGACTGAAGCTTTCTTT.

The rearrangement uses TRBV11-2 and TRBJ1-2; D might be TRBD1 (5 bases). Trimming stripped 5 bases from V and 8 bases from J, with 21 bases between. The germline gives CDR1 SGHAT, CDR2 FQNNGV. The CDR3 runs 15 residues. DNA of the CDR3: TGTGCCAGCAGCACCCCGAGGGGACCACCCACGGGCTACACCTTC. Its protein is CASSTPRGPPTGYTF. Together with reference TRBV11-2 and TRBJ1-2, the CDR3 gives the full variable domain: EAGVAQSPRYKIIEKRQSVAFWCNPISGHATLYWYQQILGQGPKLLIQFQNNGVVDDSQLPKDRFSAERLKGVDSTLKIQPAKLEDSAVYLCASSTPRGPPTGYTFGSGTRLTVV.

The chain has TRBV28 and TRBJ2-7; D could derive from TRBD1 or TRBD2 (5 bases each). Germline lookup yields CDR1 MDHEN and CDR2 SYDVKM. V lost 3 bases, J lost 4 bases, and 16 bases lay in between. The CDR3 contains 15 residues. CDR3 coding DNA: TGTGCCAGCAGTTTCGGGCAGGGAGCGACTTACGAGCAGTACTTC. Translating it yields CASSFGQGATYEQYF.

This clonotype occurred many times. The rearrangement links TRBV19 to TRBJ1-5; no clear D. The CDR3 runs 15 residues. Trimming removed 1 base from V and 0 bases from J, with 7 bases in between. Per germline, CDR1 LNHDA and CDR2 SQIVND (reference sequence). This CDR3 reads CASSIGGNSNQPQHF. In DNA, the CDR3 is TGTGCCAGTAGTATAGGCGGGAATAGCAATCAGCCCCAGCATTTT.

V usage is TRBV6-1 and J usage is TRBJ2-6; D tentatively fits TRBD1 or TRBD2 (5 bases each). The CDR3 has 14 residues. V lost 7 bases, J lost 3 bases, and 10 bases lay in between. Germline V gene lookup returns CDR1 MNHNS and CDR2 SASEGT. The CDR3 reads CASNQGVGANVLTF. The CDR3 nucleotides read TGTGCCAGCAATCAGGGAGTTGGGGCCAACGTCCTGACTTTC.

In its sample, this clonotype was seen many times. This chain connects TRBV7-8 to TRBJ2-7, with 7 bases fitting TRBD1. Unmatched junction bases numbered 10, after V lost 5 bases and J lost 6 bases. This CDR3 is 14 amino acids long. Germline loops: CDR1 SGHVS, CDR2 FQNEAQ. The CDR3 is CASSQGVIGREQYF. The CDR3 DNA reads as TGTGCCAGCAGCCAGGGGGTAATTGGGCGCGAGCAGTACTTC.

This clonotype was found many times. This sequence joins TRBV13 and TRBJ2-7; possibly TRBD1 for D (6 bases). There are 14 residues in the CDR3. V shed 4 bases and J shed 1 base, with 11 bases lying between them. Germline CDR1 and CDR2: PRHDT and FYEKMQ (reference sequence). CDR3 nucleotides: TGTGCCAGCAGCTCAAGGACAGTATCCTACGAGCAGTACTTC. Encoded protein: CASSSRTVSYEQYF.

This clonotype was recorded at least ten times. V is TRBV30 and J is TRBJ2-7; D possibly matches TRBD1 or TRBD2 (5 bases each). Germline V lookup: CDR1 GTSNPN, CDR2 SVGIG (reference sequence). V was clipped by 2 bases and J by 6 bases, with 14 bases between them. This CDR3 is built from 13 residues. In DNA, the CDR3 is TGTGCCTGGAGTATGGGGGTTGGGGGCGAGCAGTACTTC. Translating gives CAWSMGVGGEQYF.